This T cell receptor beta chain originates from a study of T cell repertoires in cytomegalovirus infection. Across the study: Public TCR beta signatures were indicative of both CMV infection and a matching HLA type.

This clonotype was detected ten times or more. Its specificity is unknown. The CDR3 covers 14 residues. CDR1 is MNHNS and CDR2 is SASEGT in the germline V gene. Trimming removed 9 bases from V and 4 bases from J, with 17 bases in between. The study, taken as a whole, reports: There were HLA-C-restricted CMV-specific TCR beta clonotypes dominating the ex vivo response. The cumulative frequency of public TCR beta families identified carriers of CMV plus the relevant HLA.

TCRdb re-analysed the reads in MiXCR, keeping a single row per CDR3 protein. The repertoire holds around 140,000 distinct CDR3 sequences, with about 6.5% as singletons. This chain joins TRBV6-1 and TRBJ2-3, with D possibly being TRBD2 (7 bases). The TCR was taken from a human donor in good health (CMV status not recorded). Some clones in this sample may be carry-over from other donors' samples. Input material: PBMCs. CDR3 sequence: CASRGGVWADTQYF. DNA of the CDR3: TGTGCCAGTAGAGGGGGGGTCTGGGCAGATACGCAGTATTTT.